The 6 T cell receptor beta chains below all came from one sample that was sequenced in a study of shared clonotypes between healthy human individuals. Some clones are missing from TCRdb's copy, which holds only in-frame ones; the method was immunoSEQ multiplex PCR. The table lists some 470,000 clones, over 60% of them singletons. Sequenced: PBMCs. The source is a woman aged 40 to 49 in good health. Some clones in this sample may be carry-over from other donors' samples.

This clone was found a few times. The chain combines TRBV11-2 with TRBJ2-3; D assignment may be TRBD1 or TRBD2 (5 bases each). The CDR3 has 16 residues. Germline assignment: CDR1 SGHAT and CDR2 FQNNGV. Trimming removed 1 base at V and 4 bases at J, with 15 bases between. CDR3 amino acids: CASSLGGSPKADTQYF. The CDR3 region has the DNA TGTGCCAGCAGCTTAGGGGGGTCCCCCAAGGCAGATACGCAGTATTTT.

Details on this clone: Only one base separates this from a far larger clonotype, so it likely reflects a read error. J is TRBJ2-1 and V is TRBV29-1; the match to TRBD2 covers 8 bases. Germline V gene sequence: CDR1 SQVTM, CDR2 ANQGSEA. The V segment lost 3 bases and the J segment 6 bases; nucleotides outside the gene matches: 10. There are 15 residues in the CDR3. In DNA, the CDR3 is TGCAGCGTTGATCGATCGGGGGGGCTGATCAATGAGCAGTTCTTC. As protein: CSVDRSGGLINEQFF.

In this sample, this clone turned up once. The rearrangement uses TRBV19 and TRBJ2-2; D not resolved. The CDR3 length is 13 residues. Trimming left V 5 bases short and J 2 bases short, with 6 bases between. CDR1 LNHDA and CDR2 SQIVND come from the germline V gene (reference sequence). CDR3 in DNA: TGTGCCAGTAGTCATGCAAACACCGGGGAGCTGTTTTTT. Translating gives CASSHANTGELFF.

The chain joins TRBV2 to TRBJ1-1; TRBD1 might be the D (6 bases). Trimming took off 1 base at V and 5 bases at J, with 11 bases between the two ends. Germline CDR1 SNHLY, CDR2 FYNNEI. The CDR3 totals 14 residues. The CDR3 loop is CASSEDRVLTEAFF. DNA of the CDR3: TGTGCCAGCAGTGAAGACAGGGTTTTGACTGAAGCTTTCTTT.

CDR3: CASSFTGTGDGEQYF. The CDR3, as DNA: TGCGCCAGCAGCTTTACCGGGACAGGGGACGGCGAGCAGTACTTC. V is TRBV5-1 and J is TRBJ2-7; the match to TRBD1 covers 10 bases. Germline CDR1 and CDR2: SGHRS and YFSETQ. The CDR3 has 15 amino acids. Germline trimming cut 2 bases from V and 6 bases from J; bases unmatched to any gene: 8.

The CDR3 nucleotides read TGTGCCAGCAGGACATCTGGGACAGGGATCCACCAGGACACCCAGTACTTC. Its protein product is CASRTSGTGIHQDTQYF. This sequence joins TRBV27 and TRBJ2-5, with TRBD1 identical over 9 bases. This CDR3 has 17 amino acids. V trimming: 6 bases; J trimming: 8 bases; junction bases outside the gene matches: 19. In germline, CDR1 is MNHEY, CDR2 SMNVEV (reference sequence).